The entry below gives a single T cell receptor (beta chain) sequence along with its context. This entry comes from a study of blood T cell repertoires in COVID-19. All recovered Cohort 3 donors got two negative PCRs, got clearance, or saw symptom resolution. Assay: immunoSEQ multiplex PCR; the TCRdb copy retains only in-frame clones and omits some. The sample includes roughly 320,000 clones, just over 85% of them seen just once. Germline CDR1 reads SNHLY; CDR2 reads FYNNEI. V lost 9 bases, J lost 1 base, and 2 bases stayed unmatched. The CDR3 runs 13 residues. V and J are TRBV2 and TRBJ2-2; 7 positions agree with TRBD2. This TCR derives from a man aged 30 to 45 who had recovered from COVID-19. Sequenced input: PBMCs or T cells enriched from blood (not recorded which). The CDR3 DNA reads TGTGCCAGGTCTAGCGGGAACACCGGGGAGCTGTTTTTT. This sequence encodes CARSSGNTGELFF. The variable domain in full, with the rest retrieved from reference TRBV2 and TRBJ2-2, is EPEVTQTPSHQVTQMGQEVILRCVPISNHLYFYWYRQILGQKVEFLVSFYNNEISEKSEIFDDQFSVERPDGSNFTLKIRSTKLEDSAMYFCARSSGNTGELFFGEGSRLTVL.